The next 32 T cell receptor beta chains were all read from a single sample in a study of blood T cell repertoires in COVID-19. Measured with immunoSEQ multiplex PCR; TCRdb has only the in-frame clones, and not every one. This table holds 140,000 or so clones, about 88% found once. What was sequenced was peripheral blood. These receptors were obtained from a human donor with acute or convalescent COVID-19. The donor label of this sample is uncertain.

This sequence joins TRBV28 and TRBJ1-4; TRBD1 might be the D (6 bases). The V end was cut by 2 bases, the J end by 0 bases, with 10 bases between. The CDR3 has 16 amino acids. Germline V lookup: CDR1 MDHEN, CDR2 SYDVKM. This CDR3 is CASSLGWTATNEKLFF. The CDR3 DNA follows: TGTGCCAGCAGTTTAGGATGGACAGCAACTAATGAAAAACTGTTTTTT.

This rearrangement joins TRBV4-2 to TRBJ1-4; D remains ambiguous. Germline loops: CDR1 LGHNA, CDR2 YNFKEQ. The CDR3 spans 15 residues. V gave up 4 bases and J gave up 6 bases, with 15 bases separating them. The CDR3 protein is CASSLGEGGHEKLFF. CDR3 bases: TGTGCCAGCAGCCTAGGAGAGGGCGGACATGAAAAACTGTTTTTT.

CDR3 DNA: TGTGCCAGCAGCTTCGGACTCTGGGAGACCCAGTACTTC. This sequence encodes CASSFGLWETQYF. V and J are TRBV7-2 and TRBJ2-5; the D gene is possibly TRBD2 (5 bases). The CDR3 is 13 amino acids. Trimming removed 3 bases from V and 5 bases from J, with 10 bases in between. The germline CDR1 and CDR2 sequences are SGHTA and FQGNSA.

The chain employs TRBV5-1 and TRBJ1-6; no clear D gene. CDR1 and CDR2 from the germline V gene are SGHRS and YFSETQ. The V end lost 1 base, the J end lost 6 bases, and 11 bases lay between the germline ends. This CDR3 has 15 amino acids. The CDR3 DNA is TGCGCCAGCAGCTTGAGGGAGACCTTTAATTCACCCCTCCACTTT. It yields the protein CASSLRETFNSPLHF.

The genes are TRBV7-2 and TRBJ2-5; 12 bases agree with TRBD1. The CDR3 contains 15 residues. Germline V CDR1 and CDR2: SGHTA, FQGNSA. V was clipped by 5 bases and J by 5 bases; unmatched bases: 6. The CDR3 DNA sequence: TGTGCCAGCAGCCTCGGGGACAGGGGGCAGGAGACCCAGTACTTC. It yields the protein CASSLGDRGQETQYF. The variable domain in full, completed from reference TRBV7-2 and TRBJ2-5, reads GAGVSQSPSNKVTEKGKDVELRCDPISGHTALYWYRQSLGQGLEFLIYFQGNSAPDKSGLPSDRFSAERTGGSVSTLTIQRTQQEDSAVYLCASSLGDRGQETQYFGPGTRLLVL.

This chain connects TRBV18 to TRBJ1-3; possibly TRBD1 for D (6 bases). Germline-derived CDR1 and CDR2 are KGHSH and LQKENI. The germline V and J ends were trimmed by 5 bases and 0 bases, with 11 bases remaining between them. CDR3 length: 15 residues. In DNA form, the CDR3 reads TGTGCCAGCTCAACGGACAGATCCTCTGGAAACACCATATATTTT. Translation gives CASSTDRSSGNTIYF.

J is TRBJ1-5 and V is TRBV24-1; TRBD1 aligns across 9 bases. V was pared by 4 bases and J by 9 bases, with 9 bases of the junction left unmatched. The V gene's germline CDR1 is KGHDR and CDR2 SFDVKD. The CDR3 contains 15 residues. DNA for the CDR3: TGTGCCACCAGTGAACGAGGGACAGGGTCAGGGCCCCAGCATTTT. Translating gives CATSERGTGSGPQHF.

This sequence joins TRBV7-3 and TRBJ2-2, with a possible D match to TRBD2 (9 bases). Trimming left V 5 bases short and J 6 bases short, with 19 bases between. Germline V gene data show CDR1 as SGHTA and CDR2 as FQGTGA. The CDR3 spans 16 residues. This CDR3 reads CASSLGQAGGPGELFF. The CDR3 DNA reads TGTGCCAGCAGCCTGGGACAGGCGGGAGGGCCCGGGGAGCTGTTTTTT.

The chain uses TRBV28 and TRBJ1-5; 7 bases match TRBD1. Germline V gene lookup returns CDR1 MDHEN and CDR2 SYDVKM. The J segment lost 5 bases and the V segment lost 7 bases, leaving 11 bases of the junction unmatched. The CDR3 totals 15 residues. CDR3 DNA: TGTGCCAGCAAAGGGCCAGGGGGGAGTGATCAGCCCCAGCATTTT. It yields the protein CASKGPGGSDQPQHF.

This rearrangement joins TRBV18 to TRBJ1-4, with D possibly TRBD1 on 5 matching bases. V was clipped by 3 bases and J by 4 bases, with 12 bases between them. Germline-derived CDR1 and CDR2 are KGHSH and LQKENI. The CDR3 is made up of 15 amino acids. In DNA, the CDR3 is TGTGCCAGCTCACCCCGACCTAGGGGTAATGAAAAACTGTTTTTT. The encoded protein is CASSPRPRGNEKLFF. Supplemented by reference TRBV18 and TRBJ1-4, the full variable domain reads NAGVMQNPRHLVRRRGQEARLRCSPMKGHSHVYWYRQLPEEGLKFMVYLQKENIIDESGMPKERFSAEFPKEGPSILRIQQVVRGDSAAYFCASSPRPRGNEKLFFGSGTQLSVL.

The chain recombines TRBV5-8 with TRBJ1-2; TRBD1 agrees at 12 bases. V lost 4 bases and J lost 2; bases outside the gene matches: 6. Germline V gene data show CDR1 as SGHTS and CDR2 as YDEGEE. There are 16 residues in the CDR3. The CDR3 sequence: CASSQTGTGGNYGYTF. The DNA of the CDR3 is TGTGCCAGCAGCCAAACAGGGACAGGGGGCAACTATGGCTACACCTTC.

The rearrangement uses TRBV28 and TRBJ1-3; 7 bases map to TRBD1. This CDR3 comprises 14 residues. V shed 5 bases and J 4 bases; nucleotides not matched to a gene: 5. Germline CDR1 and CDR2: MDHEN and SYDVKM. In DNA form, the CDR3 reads TGTGCCAGCAGTCCGACAGGGACCGGAAACACCATATATTTT. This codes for CASSPTGTGNTIYF.

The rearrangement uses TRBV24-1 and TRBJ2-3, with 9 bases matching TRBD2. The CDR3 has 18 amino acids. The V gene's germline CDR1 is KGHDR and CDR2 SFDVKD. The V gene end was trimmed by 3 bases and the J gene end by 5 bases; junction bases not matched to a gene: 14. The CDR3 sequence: CATSDPAGGRGGGDTQYF. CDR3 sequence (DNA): TGTGCCACCAGTGATCCGGCGGGGGGGCGCGGGGGAGGAGATACGCAGTATTTT.

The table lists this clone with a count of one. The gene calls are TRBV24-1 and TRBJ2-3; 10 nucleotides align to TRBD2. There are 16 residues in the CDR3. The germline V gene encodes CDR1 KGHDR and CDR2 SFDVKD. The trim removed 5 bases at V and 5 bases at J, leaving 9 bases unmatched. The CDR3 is CATSALGLAVGDTQYF. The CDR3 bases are TGTGCCACCAGTGCACTCGGACTAGCGGTTGGAGATACGCAGTATTTT.

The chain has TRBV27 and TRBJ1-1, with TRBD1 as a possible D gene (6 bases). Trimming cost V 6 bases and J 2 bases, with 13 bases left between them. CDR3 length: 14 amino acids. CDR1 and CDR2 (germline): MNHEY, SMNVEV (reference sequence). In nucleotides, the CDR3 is TGTGCCAGCAGCCCGTACAGGGATAACACTGAAGCTTTCTTT. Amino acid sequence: CASSPYRDNTEAFF.

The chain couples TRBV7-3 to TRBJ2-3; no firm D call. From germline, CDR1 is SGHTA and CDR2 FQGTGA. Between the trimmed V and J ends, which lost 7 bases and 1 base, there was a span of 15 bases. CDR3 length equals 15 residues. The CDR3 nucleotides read TGTGCCAGCAAGGTGACATCGTGGGGCACAGATACGCAGTATTTT. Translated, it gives CASKVTSWGTDTQYF.

DNA of the CDR3: TGTGCCAGCAGCCGATTAGGACTAGCGGATACAGATACGCAGTATTTT. Its protein product is CASSRLGLADTDTQYF. This chain joins TRBV13 and TRBJ2-3; TRBD2 matches at 10 bases. V shed 5 bases and J 3 bases; nucleotides not matched to a gene: 8. The germline V gene has CDR1 PRHDT and CDR2 FYEKMQ (reference sequence). This CDR3 has 16 residues.

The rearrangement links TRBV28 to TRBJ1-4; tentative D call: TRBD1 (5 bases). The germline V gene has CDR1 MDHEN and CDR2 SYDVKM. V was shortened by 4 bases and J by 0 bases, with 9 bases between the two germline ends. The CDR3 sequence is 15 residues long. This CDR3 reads CASSSWGATNEKLFF. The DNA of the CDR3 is TGTGCCAGCAGTTCTTGGGGGGCAACTAATGAAAAACTGTTTTTT.

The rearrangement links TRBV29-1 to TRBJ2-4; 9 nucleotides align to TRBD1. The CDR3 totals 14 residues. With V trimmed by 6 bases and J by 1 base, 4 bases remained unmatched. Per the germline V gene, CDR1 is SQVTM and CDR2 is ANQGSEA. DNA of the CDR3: TGCAGCGTCACAGGGGGCCTGGCCAAAAACATTCAGTACTTC. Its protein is CSVTGGLAKNIQYF.

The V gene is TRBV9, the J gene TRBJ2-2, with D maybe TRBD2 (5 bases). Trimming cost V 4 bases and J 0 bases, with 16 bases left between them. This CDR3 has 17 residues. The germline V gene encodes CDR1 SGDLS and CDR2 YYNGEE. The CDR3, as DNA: TGTGCCAGCAGCCCACGACTGGCGGGCACGAACACCGGGGAGCTGTTTTTT. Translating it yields CASSPRLAGTNTGELFF.

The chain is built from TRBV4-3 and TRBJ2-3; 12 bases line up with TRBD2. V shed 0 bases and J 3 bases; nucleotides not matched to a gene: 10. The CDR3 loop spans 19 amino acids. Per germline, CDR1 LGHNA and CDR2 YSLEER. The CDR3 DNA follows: TGCGCCAGCAGCCAAGATTTGACTAGCGGGAGTGGCTTAACAGATACGCAGTATTTT. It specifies CASSQDLTSGSGLTDTQYF.

CDR3 residues: CASRRGALFF. The DNA for the CDR3 is TGTGCCAGCAGGCGGGGGGCCCTGTTCTTC. This chain links TRBV2 with TRBJ2-1, with 8 bases matching TRBD2. This CDR3 region has 10 residues. CDR1 is SNHLY and CDR2 is FYNNEI in the germline V gene. The ends lost 6 bases at V and 15 bases at J; junction bases unmatched: 4.

CDR3 loop: CASSLDGGSTNEKLFF. CDR3 DNA sequence: TGTGCCAGCAGCTTGGATGGGGGCTCCACTAATGAAAAACTGTTTTTT. The gene calls are TRBV5-4 and TRBJ1-4; D is possibly TRBD1 (6 bases). The V gene's germline CDR1 is SGHNT and CDR2 YYREEE (reference sequence). The V end lost 0 bases, the J end lost 2 bases, and 11 bases lay between the germline ends. The CDR3 sequence is 16 residues long.

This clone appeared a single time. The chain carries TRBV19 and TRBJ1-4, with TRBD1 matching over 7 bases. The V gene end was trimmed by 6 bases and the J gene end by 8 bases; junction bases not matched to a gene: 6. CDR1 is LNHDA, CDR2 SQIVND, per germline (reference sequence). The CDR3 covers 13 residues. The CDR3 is CASRDRVEEKLFF. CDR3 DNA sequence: TGTGCCAGTAGAGACAGGGTAGAGGAAAAACTGTTTTTT.

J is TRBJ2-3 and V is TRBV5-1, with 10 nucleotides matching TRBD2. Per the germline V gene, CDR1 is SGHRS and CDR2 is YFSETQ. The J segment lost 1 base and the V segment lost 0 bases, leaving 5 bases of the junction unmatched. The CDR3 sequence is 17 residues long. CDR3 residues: CASSLVRLAGGTDTQYF. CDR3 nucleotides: TGCGCCAGCAGCTTGGTTCGGCTAGCGGGAGGCACAGATACGCAGTATTTT.

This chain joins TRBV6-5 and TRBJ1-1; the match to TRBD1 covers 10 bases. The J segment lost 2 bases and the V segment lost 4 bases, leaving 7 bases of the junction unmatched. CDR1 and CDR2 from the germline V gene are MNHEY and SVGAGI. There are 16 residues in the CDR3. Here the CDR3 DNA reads TGTGCCAGCAGTTCGCCGGGACAGGGGATTAACACTGAAGCTTTCTTT. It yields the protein CASSSPGQGINTEAFF.

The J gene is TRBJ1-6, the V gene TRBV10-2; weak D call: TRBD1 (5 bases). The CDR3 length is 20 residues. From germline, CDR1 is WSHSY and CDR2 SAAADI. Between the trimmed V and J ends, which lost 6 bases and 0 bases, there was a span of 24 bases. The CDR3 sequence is CASSELGGTYPSSYNSPLHF. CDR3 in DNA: TGCGCCAGCAGCGAATTGGGGGGAACTTACCCGAGCTCCTATAATTCACCCCTCCACTTT.

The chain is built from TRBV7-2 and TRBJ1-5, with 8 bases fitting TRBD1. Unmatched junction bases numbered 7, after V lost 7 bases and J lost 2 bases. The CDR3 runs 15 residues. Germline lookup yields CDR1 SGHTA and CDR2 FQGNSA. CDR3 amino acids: CASNHGTGRNQPQHF. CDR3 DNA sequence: TGTGCCAGCAACCACGGGACAGGACGCAATCAGCCCCAGCATTTT.

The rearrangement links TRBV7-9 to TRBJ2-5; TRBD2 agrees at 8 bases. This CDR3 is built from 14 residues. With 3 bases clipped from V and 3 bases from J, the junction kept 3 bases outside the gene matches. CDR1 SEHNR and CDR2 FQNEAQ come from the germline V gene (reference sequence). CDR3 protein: CASSLGTREETQYF. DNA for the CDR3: TGTGCCAGCAGCTTGGGGACTAGAGAAGAGACCCAGTACTTC.

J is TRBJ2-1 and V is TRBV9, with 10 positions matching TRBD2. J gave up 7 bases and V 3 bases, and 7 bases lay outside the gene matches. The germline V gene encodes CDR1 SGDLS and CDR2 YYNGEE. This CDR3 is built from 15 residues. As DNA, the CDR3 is TGTGCCAGCAGCGCGGAGGGACTAGCGCTAAATGAGCAGTTCTTC. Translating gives CASSAEGLALNEQFF.

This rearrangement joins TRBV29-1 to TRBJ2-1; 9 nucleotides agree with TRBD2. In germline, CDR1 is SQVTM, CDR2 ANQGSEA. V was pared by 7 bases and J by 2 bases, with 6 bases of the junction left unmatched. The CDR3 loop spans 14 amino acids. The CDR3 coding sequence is TGCAGCGCTCCGACTAGCGGAGCCTACAATGAGCAGTTCTTC. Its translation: CSAPTSGAYNEQFF.

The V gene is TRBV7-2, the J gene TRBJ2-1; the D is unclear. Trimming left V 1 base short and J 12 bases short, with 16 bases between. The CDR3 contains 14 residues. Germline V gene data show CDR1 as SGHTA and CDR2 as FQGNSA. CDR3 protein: CASSLGILGQRQFF. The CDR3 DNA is TGTGCCAGCAGCTTAGGTATCCTAGGCCAGCGGCAGTTCTTC. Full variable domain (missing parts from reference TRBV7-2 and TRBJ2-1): GAGVSQSPSNKVTEKGKDVELRCDPISGHTALYWYRQSLGQGLEFLIYFQGNSAPDKSGLPSDRFSAERTGGSVSTLTIQRTQQEDSAVYLCASSLGILGQRQFFGPGTRLTVL.